This record looks at one T cell receptor (beta chain) sequence and its context. Using immunoSEQ multiplex PCR, the repertoire was profiled, and TCRdb retains in-frame clones only, with some absent. The sample yields hundreds of thousands of clones, around 90% seen once. Germline trimming cut 3 bases from V and 2 bases from J; bases unmatched to any gene: 14. The CDR3 loop spans 18 amino acids. Germline loops: CDR1 MGHRA, CDR2 YSYEKL. The data belong to a study of control samples from healthy donors and cancer patients. Sequencing input: PBMCs. This receptor was taken from a man aged 35 to 55 with head and neck cancer. J is TRBJ2-5 and V is TRBV4-1; 8 bases match TRBD2. DNA for the CDR3: TGCGCCAGCAGCCAGATGGCTGGGGAGCGGGGGATACAAGAGACCCAGTACTTC. It specifies CASSQMAGERGIQETQYF.